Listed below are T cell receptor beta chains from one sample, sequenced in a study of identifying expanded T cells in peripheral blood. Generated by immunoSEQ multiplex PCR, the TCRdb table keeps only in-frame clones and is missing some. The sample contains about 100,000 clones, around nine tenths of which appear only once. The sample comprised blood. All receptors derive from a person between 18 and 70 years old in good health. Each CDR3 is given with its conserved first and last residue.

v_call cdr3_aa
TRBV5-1 CASSLIWDRVYEQYF
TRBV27 CASSLGTGSGPLYGYTF
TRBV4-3 CASSQGSGAAGNTIYF
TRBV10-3 CAISDASGRGYEQYF
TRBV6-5 CASSRPNQPQHF
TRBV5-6 CASSLEGRSGYGYTF
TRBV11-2 CASGTGVATYTF
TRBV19 CASSIRGAGQPQHF
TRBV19 CASSTTTGVGNTIYF
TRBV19 CASRLGGEPLHF
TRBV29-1 CSAAGTGEEKLFF
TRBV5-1 CASSQLAGGETQYF
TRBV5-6 CASSLSMNSNQPQHF